These 19 T cell receptor beta chains came from one sample sequenced in a study of shared clonotypes between healthy human individuals. Generated by immunoSEQ multiplex PCR, the TCRdb table keeps only in-frame clones and is missing some. This sample has roughly 1,000,000 clones, with around three quarters found just once. The sample consisted of memory CD4+ T cells from PBMCs. The sample's subset: CD45RA-negative fraction. The receptors come from a man between 18 and 35 years old in good health. Some clones in this sample may be carry-over from other donors' samples.

This clone was counted a single time. The rearrangement links TRBV11-3 to TRBJ2-1; TRBD1 matches 8 bases. V trimming: 4 bases; J trimming: 5 bases; junction bases outside the gene matches: 1. Germline assignment: CDR1 SGHNT and CDR2 YENEEA. The CDR3 contains 13 residues. CDR3 bases: TGTGCCAGCAGCTCGACAGGGGACAATGAGCAGTTCTTC. This codes for CASSSTGDNEQFF.

The V gene is TRBV13, the J gene TRBJ1-5; the D gene is possibly TRBD1 (6 bases). The ends were cut back, 11 bases at V and 0 bases at J, with 8 bases in the middle. The CDR3 length is 12 residues. Germline CDR1 and CDR2: PRHDT and FYEKMQ (reference sequence). CDR3 nucleotides: TGTGCCTCAGGGGTTAGCAATCAGCCCCAGCATTTT. This gives the protein CASGVSNQPQHF.

The chain links TRBV28 to TRBJ1-5; D call uncertain. With 9 bases removed from V and 0 bases from J, the gap between germline ends came to 15 bases. Looked up from germline, CDR1 is MDHEN and CDR2 is SYDVKM. The CDR3 consists of 15 residues. The CDR3 DNA reads TGTGCCAGTGCCCCAGGAGGTTATAGCAATCAGCCCCAGCATTTT. Its protein is CASAPGGYSNQPQHF.

There are many counts of this clone. This chain joins TRBV9 and TRBJ2-1; weak D call: TRBD2 (6 bases). The CDR3 extends over 13 amino acids. Trimming removed 4 bases from V and 15 bases from J, with 20 bases in between. The germline V gene has CDR1 SGDLS and CDR2 YYNGEE. The CDR3 nucleotides read TGTGCCAGCAGCTCCCCCCCGGGGGTAGAGGCGTTCTTC. The encoded protein is CASSSPPGVEAFF.

The chain recombines TRBV28 with TRBJ2-7, with 7 nucleotides matching TRBD1. This CDR3 has 15 amino acids. The germline gives CDR1 MDHEN, CDR2 SYDVKM. Trimming removed 6 bases from V and 3 bases from J; junction bases left unmatched: 11. The CDR3 sequence is CASSLTTGLGYEQYF. CDR3 DNA sequence: TGTGCCAGCAGCCTCACGACAGGGCTGGGCTACGAGCAGTACTTC.

The chain uses TRBV5-1 and TRBJ2-7, with 12 bases matching TRBD2. After removal of 4 bases from V and 3 bases from J, the junction contained 8 bases not matched to a gene. The CDR3 contains 16 residues. From germline, CDR1 is SGHRS and CDR2 YFSETQ. The CDR3 DNA is TGCGCCAGCAGCCCGATACTAGCGGGAGGCAACTACGAGCAGTACTTC. Translated, it gives CASSPILAGGNYEQYF.

The chain employs TRBV5-1 and TRBJ2-7, with D possibly TRBD1 on 5 matching bases. The V gene lost 6 bases and the J gene lost 0 bases, with 10 bases spanning the gap. CDR1 and CDR2 from the germline V gene are SGHRS and YFSETQ. There are 13 residues in the CDR3. This chain's CDR3 is CASKVQGSYEQYF. In DNA, the CDR3 is TGCGCCAGCAAGGTGCAGGGCTCCTACGAGCAGTACTTC.

The chain recombines TRBV6-6 with TRBJ1-1, with D possibly matching TRBD1 (6 bases). CDR3 length equals 14 residues. Looked up from germline, CDR1 is MNHNY and CDR2 is SVGAGI (reference sequence). V was trimmed by 1 base and J by 3 bases, leaving 9 bases between them. The CDR3 DNA reads TGTGCCAGCAGTTACTGGGGGCGGGACACTGAAGCTTTCTTT. It encodes CASSYWGRDTEAFF.

As to this clone: This may be a read error, as it is one base from a much larger clone. This chain connects TRBV2 to TRBJ2-1; no reliable D call. Germline assignment: CDR1 SNHLY and CDR2 FYNNEI. V was shortened by 2 bases and J by 4 bases, with 6 bases between the two germline ends. CDR3 length: 13 residues. As DNA, the CDR3 is TGTGCCAGCAGTGAAAGGGCGTACAATGAGCAGTTCTTC. Translated: CASSERAYNEQFF.

This clone appeared a single time. J is TRBJ2-2 and V is TRBV7-3, with 11 positions matching TRBD2. Trimming took 8 bases from V and 7 from J; bases not matched to a gene: 18. The CDR3 runs to 18 residues. CDR1 and CDR2 from the germline V gene are SGHTA and FQGTGA. The CDR3 here is CASSKMLAGGPSSGELFF. CDR3 bases: TGTGCCAGCTCCAAGATGCTAGCGGGAGGCCCAAGTAGCGGGGAGCTGTTTTTT.

Comment on this clone: The same CDR3 can be traced to other DNA sequences in this sample. This chain links TRBV6-6 with TRBJ2-7; 11 bases match TRBD2. V gave up 5 bases and J gave up 0 bases; unmatched junction bases: 3. The CDR3 extends over 15 amino acids. The germline V gene encodes CDR1 MNHNY and CDR2 SVGAGI (reference sequence). CDR3 nucleotide sequence: TGTGCCAGCAGTACCACTAGCGGGAGCTCCTACGAGCAGTACTTC. Its translation: CASSTTSGSSYEQYF.

The J gene is TRBJ1-2, the V gene TRBV4-3; D ambiguous. Germline lookup yields CDR1 LGHNA and CDR2 YSLEER. V dropped 4 bases and J dropped 8 bases, with 11 bases sitting between them. The CDR3 has 12 residues. The CDR3 nucleotides read TGCGCCAGCAGCCGAACGGGAATCGGCTACACCTTC. Translation gives CASSRTGIGYTF.

The chain is built from TRBV14 and TRBJ2-7; perhaps TRBD2 as D (5 bases). The CDR3 covers 13 residues. Trimming left V 5 bases short and J 3 bases short, with 11 bases between. CDR1 and CDR2 from the germline V gene are SGHDN and FVKESK. The CDR3 loop is CASSSGNLYEQYF. The CDR3 nucleotides read TGTGCCAGCAGCTCGGGAAACCTCTACGAGCAGTACTTC.

This clone was seen more than once but under ten times. The chain has TRBV6-4 and TRBJ1-3, with 7 bases that match TRBD1. Trimming removed 8 bases from V and 1 base from J; junction bases left unmatched: 5. This CDR3 region has 14 residues. The germline V gene encodes CDR1 MRHNA and CDR2 SNTAGT. CDR3 bases: TGTGCCAGCGGGACAGTCTATTCTGGAAACACCATATATTTT. As protein: CASGTVYSGNTIYF.

The genes are TRBV29-1 and TRBJ2-7, with D possibly being TRBD2 (6 bases). The V gene lost 6 bases and the J gene lost 5 bases, with 17 bases spanning the gap. CDR1 SQVTM and CDR2 ANQGSEA come from the germline V gene. CDR3 length: 13 residues. DNA of the CDR3: TGCAGCGTCGACGGCCCATGGGGGGACGAGCAGTACTTC. Translated, it gives CSVDGPWGDEQYF.

The chain recombines TRBV5-1 with TRBJ1-3; TRBD1 aligns across 7 bases. The germline V gene has CDR1 SGHRS and CDR2 YFSETQ. The CDR3 has 14 residues. V dropped 5 bases and J dropped 5; count of bases not matched to a gene: 7. DNA for the CDR3: TGCGCCAGCAGGCTCGGGACAGATAGAAACACCATATATTTT. Protein product: CASRLGTDRNTIYF.

The chain is built from TRBV7-2 and TRBJ2-1, with 7 positions matching TRBD2. The CDR3 has 15 amino acids. In germline, CDR1 is SGHTA, CDR2 FQGNSA. Losses at the gene ends were 10 bases for V and 9 bases for J; bases not matched to a gene: 18. CDR3 sequence reads: CATRIGLAEGGEQFF. CDR3 in DNA: TGTGCCACCCGGATTGGGCTAGCGGAGGGTGGTGAGCAGTTCTTC.

This clone was counted only a few times. The gene calls are TRBV5-4 and TRBJ2-7; 7 bases agree with TRBD2. CDR1 and CDR2 (germline): SGHNT, YYREEE (reference sequence). The CDR3 runs to 15 residues. After removal of 0 bases from V and 2 bases from J, the junction contained 5 bases not matched to a gene. CDR3 region: CASSLESGRAYEQYF. The DNA for the CDR3 is TGTGCCAGCAGCTTGGAGTCAGGGAGGGCCTACGAGCAGTACTTC.

The V gene is TRBV4-2, the J gene TRBJ2-6, with 8 bases fitting TRBD1. Trimming cost V 0 bases and J 4 bases; bases outside gene matches: 8. Germline V lookup: CDR1 LGHNA, CDR2 YNFKEQ. The CDR3 extends over 18 amino acids. The CDR3 loop is CASSQEVGQGSGANVLTF. The CDR3 DNA reads TGTGCCAGCAGCCAAGAGGTCGGACAGGGTTCCGGGGCCAACGTCCTGACTTTC.